This entry is about one T cell receptor (beta chain). The sample is drawn from a study of blood T cell repertoires in COVID-19. Study as a whole: Acute-phase and convalescent COVID-19 samples originated in the United States, Italy and Spain. PBMCs, B-cell-depleted T cells, or T cells provided the cDNA or gDNA that made up the material.

Generated by immunoSEQ multiplex PCR, the TCRdb table keeps only in-frame clones and is missing some. The table shows roughly 120,000 clones, with almost 90% occurring only once. The CDR3 length is 14 residues. Germline values: CDR1 LNHDA, CDR2 SQIVND (reference sequence). After removal of 5 bases from V and 5 bases from J, the junction contained 9 bases not matched to a gene. This TCR came from a woman in her sixties or seventies with COVID-19, enrolled during active disease. The chain links TRBV19 to TRBJ2-7, with 7 bases identical to TRBD1. The specimen sequenced was peripheral blood. The CDR3 loop reads CASSWARGINEQYF. DNA of the CDR3: TGTGCCAGTAGTTGGGCCAGGGGGATCAACGAGCAGTACTTC.